This TCR beta chain was observed in a study of regulatory T cells in long-lasting Graves disease. Building of the TCR beta libraries involved iRepertoire HTBI primers and Arm-PCR of CDR3 regions. Authors' processing steps: Among the samples, 50 to 80 TRBV and some 15 TRBJ segments were identified. One entry per CDR3 protein results from TCRdb running MiXCR on the multiplex PCR reads. TCRdb's processing, not the authors', yielded these V and J calls. Of approximately 400,000 distinct CDR3 sequences detected, under 15% appear once; the ten largest clones hold 16%. Germline V gene data show CDR1 as MGHRA and CDR2 as YSYEKL. J lost 4 bases, V lost 1 base, and 14 bases had no gene match. The CDR3 contains 18 residues. This clonotype was detected only a few times. Its specificity is unknown. General observations from the study: Whereas new patients shared 966 public clonotypes, persistent patients shared more, at 2,500 to 3,500.

Time point given: newly diagnosed GD, antithyroid drugs for less than 3 months. RNA isolated from PBMCs was used to make the TCR library. The same sample was also used in a study of T cells in Graves' hyperthyroidism and ophthalmopathy. That work contributes: TCR CDR3 regions were first amplified by RT-PCR with HTBI primers.

The chain uses TRBV4-1 and TRBJ2-5; 8 bases agree with TRBD2. The TCR was taken from a woman in her 30s with Graves disease. The source material was peripheral blood mononuclear cells (PBMCs), sampled at new diagnosis, from a patient treated with antithyroid drugs. The CDR3 loop reads CASSQVTGGGSVRETQYF. The CDR3 DNA reads TGCGCCAGCAGCCAAGTAACGGGGGGGGGTTCAGTCCGAGAGACCCAGTACTTC.